This TCR beta chain was captured by sequencing in a study of neoadjuvant anti-PD-1 for oral cavity cancer. J was trimmed by 5 bases and V by 0 bases; bases with no gene match: 2. The CDR3 runs 14 residues. Germline assignment: CDR1 KGHSH and CDR2 LQKENI. Findings of the study overall: TCR analyses covered only a few patients per response group. After neoadjuvant nivolumab, PBMC T cell clonality was significantly higher in non-responders than responders.

Method: immunoSEQ multiplex PCR; TCRdb's copy keeps in-frame clones and lacks some. The sample has about 72,000 clones, 65% to 85% seen once. With respect to this clone: What it binds is not known.

The chain uses TRBV18 and TRBJ2-7; 9 bases are shared with TRBD2. The clonotype comes from a person aged 35 to 85 with oral cavity squamous cell carcinoma. This sample comprised PBMCs, obtained before nivolumab (anti-PD-1) treatment. The CDR3 sequence is CASSPPLAGNEQYF. Here the CDR3 DNA reads TGTGCCAGCTCACCACCCCTAGCGGGAAACGAGCAGTACTTC.